One sample yielded the 13 T cell receptor beta chains listed below, sequenced in a study of CD8 T cells in ankylosing spondylitis. Whole-study findings and limits: It appeared that ankylosing spondylitis blood was characterized by a TCR beta motif of several highly homologous variants.

A single record per CDR3 protein comes from TCRdb applying MiXCR to the 5' RACE reads. The table has 100,000 to 150,000 distinct CDR3 sequences, 15% to 20% seen once. The antigens of these receptors remain unknown. The sequencing input was blood, either unsorted or a sorted T cell fraction (not recorded which). These TCRs come from a male donor with ankylosing spondylitis.

In its sample, this clonotype was seen a few times. The V call is TRBV6-2 or TRBV6-3, the J call TRBJ2-7; the D gene is possibly TRBD2 (6 bases). The CDR3 runs 21 residues. The V end was cut by 2 bases, the J end by 2 bases, with 31 bases between. Germline V gives CDR1 MNHEY, CDR2 SVGEGT. The CDR3 DNA reads as TGTGCCAGCAGTTACGGGCGCGCAAACCAGCATTCGGGAGCCTTTCCCTACGAGCAGTACTTC. Translated: CASSYGRANQHSGAFPYEQYF.

This clonotype appeared many times. The CDR3 reads CSTRRDRDGGYTF. The CDR3, as DNA: TGCAGCACTCGCCGGGACAGGGATGGGGGCTACACCTTC. The chain carries TRBV29-1 and TRBJ1-2; 9 nucleotides align to TRBD1. CDR1 SQVTM and CDR2 ANQGSEA come from the germline V gene. The CDR3 contains 13 residues. The J segment lost 8 bases and the V segment lost 8 bases, leaving 12 bases of the junction unmatched.

Remarks on this clonotype: The missing conserved phenylalanine or tryptophan at the end of this CDR3 makes a read error likely. V usage is TRBV27 and J usage is TRBJ2-3; D is undetermined. V was trimmed by 0 bases and J by 2 bases, leaving 15 bases between them. CDR1 MNHEY and CDR2 SMNVEV come from the germline V gene (reference sequence). The CDR3 runs to 17 residues. The DNA of the CDR3 is TGTGCCAGCAGTTTATCGATTGTGTCAGGACCCACAGATACGCAGTATTAT. Residues: CASSLSIVSGPTDTQYY.

The chain links TRBV27 to TRBJ2-1; D is possibly TRBD2 (7 bases). Trimming removed 6 bases at V and 6 bases at J, with 18 bases between. CDR3 length: 15 residues. The germline CDR1 and CDR2 sequences are MNHEY and SMNVEV (reference sequence). The CDR3, as DNA: TGTGCCAGCAGCTTAAGGGGGGGCGGGGGCAATGAGCAGTTCTTC. This translates into CASSLRGGGGNEQFF.

There are a few counts of this clonotype. V is TRBV20-1 and J is TRBJ2-1; D might be TRBD1 or TRBD2, each matching 5 bases. V was trimmed by 0 bases and J by 12 bases, leaving 15 bases between them. This CDR3 is 13 amino acids long. CDR1 DFQATT and CDR2 SNEGSKA come from the germline V gene (reference sequence). The CDR3: CSARDLVGEWQFF. CDR3 DNA sequence: TGCAGTGCTAGAGATTTGGTGGGGGAGTGGCAGTTCTTC.

J is TRBJ2-7 and V is TRBV5-5, with D perhaps given as TRBD1 or TRBD2 (5 bases each). This CDR3 is built from 15 residues. Germline V gene sequence: CDR1 SGHKS, CDR2 YYEKEE (reference sequence). Trimming left V 1 base short and J 1 base short, with 12 bases between. CDR3 bases: TGTGCCAGCAGCTTGACCGGGACGCATTCCTACGAGCAGTACTTC. It yields the protein CASSLTGTHSYEQYF. Full variable domain (remainder filled in from reference TRBV5-5 and TRBJ2-7): DAGVTQSPTHLIKTRGQQVTLRCSPISGHKSVSWYQQVLGQGPQFIFQYYEKEERGRGNFPDRFSARQFPNYSSELNVNALLLGDSALYLCASSLTGTHSYEQYFGPGTRLTVT.

This clonotype was found a few times. The rearrangement joins TRBV20-1 to TRBJ2-7, with 11 bases matching TRBD2. This CDR3 region has 15 residues. V lost 0 bases, J lost 2 bases, and 3 bases stayed unmatched. The germline CDR1 and CDR2 sequences are DFQATT and SNEGSKA (reference sequence). CDR3 nucleotide sequence: TGCAGTGCTAGAGATCGACTAGCGGGAACCTACGAGCAGTACTTC. This gives the protein CSARDRLAGTYEQYF.

This clonotype was seen a few times. The rearrangement links TRBV12-3 or TRBV12-4 to TRBJ2-7; 7 bases agree with TRBD2. The CDR3 is 15 amino acids. V lost 7 bases and J lost 2; bases outside the gene matches: 11. The CDR3 DNA follows: TGTGCCAGCACCACCTGGGAGGGAGGAACCTACGAGCAGTACTTC. It specifies CASTTWEGGTYEQYF.

This sequence joins TRBV19 and TRBJ2-6; D gene uncertain. The CDR3 contains 13 residues. V dropped 6 bases and J dropped 1 base, with 4 bases sitting between them. Germline CDR1 reads LNHDA; CDR2 reads SQIVND (reference sequence). CDR3 sequence: CASRRSGANVLTF. The CDR3, as DNA: TGTGCCAGTAGACGTTCTGGGGCCAACGTCCTGACTTTC.

The chain has TRBV20-1 and TRBJ1-1, with D uncertain. CDR3 length: 17 residues. Trimming pared 0 bases from V and 2 bases from J, leaving 19 bases between. CDR1 DFQATT and CDR2 SNEGSKA come from the germline V gene (reference sequence). This CDR3 reads CSARDWVATTGNTEAFF. In nucleotides, the CDR3 is TGCAGTGCTAGAGATTGGGTTGCTACGACGGGAAACACTGAAGCTTTCTTT.

The rearrangement uses TRBV20-1 and TRBJ2-7; 8 positions match TRBD1. From germline, CDR1 is DFQATT and CDR2 SNEGSKA (reference sequence). V gave up 6 bases and J gave up 7 bases; unmatched junction bases: 11. The CDR3 spans 13 residues. The CDR3: CSAQDRVEGEQYF. In DNA, the CDR3 is TGCAGTGCCCAGGACAGGGTTGAAGGAGAGCAGTACTTC.

The CDR3 DNA reads TGTGCCAGCAGGCCCCCTTCGCCGACCGGGGAGCTGTTTTTT. Protein: CASRPPSPTGELFF. V usage is TRBV28 and J usage is TRBJ2-2; D uncertain. The CDR3 runs to 14 residues. The germline gives CDR1 MDHEN, CDR2 SYDVKM. Trimming removed 6 bases at V and 5 bases at J, with 13 bases between.

The chain recombines TRBV18 with TRBJ2-2; no definite D call. V was cut by 3 bases and J by 6 bases, with 8 bases left in between. CDR3 length equals 13 residues. Germline CDR1 is KGHSH and CDR2 is LQKENI. CDR3 bases: TGTGCCAGCTCACCCGAGGTGGCCGGGGAGCTGTTTTTT. The encoded protein is CASSPEVAGELFF.